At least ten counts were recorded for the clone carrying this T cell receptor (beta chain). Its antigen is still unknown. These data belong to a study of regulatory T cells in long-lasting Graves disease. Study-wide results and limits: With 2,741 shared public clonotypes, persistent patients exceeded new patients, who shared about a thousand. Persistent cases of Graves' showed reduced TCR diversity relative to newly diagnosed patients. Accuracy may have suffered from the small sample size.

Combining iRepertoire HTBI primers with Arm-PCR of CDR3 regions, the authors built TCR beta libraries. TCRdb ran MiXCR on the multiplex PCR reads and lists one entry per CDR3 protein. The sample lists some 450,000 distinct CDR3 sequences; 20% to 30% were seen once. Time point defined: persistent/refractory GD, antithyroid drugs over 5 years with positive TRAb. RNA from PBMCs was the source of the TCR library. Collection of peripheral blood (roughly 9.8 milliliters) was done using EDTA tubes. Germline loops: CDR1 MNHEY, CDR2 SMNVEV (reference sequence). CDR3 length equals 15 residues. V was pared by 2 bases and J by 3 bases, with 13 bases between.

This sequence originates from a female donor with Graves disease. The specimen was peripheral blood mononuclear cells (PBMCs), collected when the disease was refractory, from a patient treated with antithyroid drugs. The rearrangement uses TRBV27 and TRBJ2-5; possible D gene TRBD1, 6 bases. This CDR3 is CASSLTGTLEETQYF. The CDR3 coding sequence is TGTGCCAGCAGTTTAACGGGGACACTTGAAGAGACCCAGTACTTC.